This paragraph reports one T cell receptor beta chain. The junction differs from germline at one of its ends, possibly a read error. TCRdb re-called the PCR reads through MiXCR, storing one row per CDR3 protein. Of almost 85,000 distinct CDR3 sequences in the sample, 51% were seen once. These data originate in a study of CDR3 diversity in severe acne. The CDR3 extends over 14 amino acids. Germline V gives CDR1 MNHEY, CDR2 SMNVEV (reference sequence). The source is a male donor in good health, without acne. The sequencing input was blood. V usage is TRBV27 and J usage is TRBJ2-1, with TRBD1 matching 7 bases. This CDR3 reads CASSLDRSYNQQFF. Here the CDR3 DNA reads TGTGCCAGCAGTTTGGACAGGTCCTACAATCAGCAGTTCTTC.